What follows are 23 T cell receptor beta chains derived from one specimen sequenced in a study of beta chain features in type 1 diabetes. What was sequenced were expressed TCRB transcripts, since all of the isolated RNA had been reverse transcribed. Data came from immunoSEQ multiplex PCR; TCRdb stores just in-frame clones and leaves some out. The data contain around 320,000 clones, around 15% of them seen just once; the ten biggest clones take up 6.7%. The sequenced material came from central memory CD4+ T cells from blood. These receptors were collected from a man aged 25-45 years in good health.

The V gene is TRBV5-1, the J gene TRBJ1-5, with D perhaps matching TRBD1 (6 bases). The germline V and J ends were trimmed by 1 base and 5 bases, with 10 bases remaining between them. The CDR3 consists of 14 residues. Per the germline V gene, CDR1 is SGHRS and CDR2 is YFSETQ. This CDR3 reads CASSLTGWDQPQHF. The CDR3 region has the DNA TGCGCCAGCAGCTTGACAGGGTGGGATCAGCCCCAGCATTTT.

The CDR3 DNA reads as TGTGCCAGCAGTTTGGGAGGGGTAAGGGAGACCCAGTACTTC. As protein: CASSLGGVRETQYF. The J gene is TRBJ2-5, the V gene TRBV27, with TRBD2 identical over 7 bases. This CDR3 spans 14 amino acids. V was pared by 3 bases and J by 5 bases, with 6 bases of the junction left unmatched. The V gene's germline CDR1 is MNHEY and CDR2 SMNVEV (reference sequence).

The chain combines TRBV6-4 with TRBJ1-5; D is unclear. The CDR3 is 13 amino acids. CDR1 and CDR2 from the germline V gene are MRHNA and SNTAGT. Trimming removed 5 bases at V and 8 bases at J, with 13 bases between. The CDR3 nucleotides read TGTGCCAGCAGTAGAGGGCCACTGGAGCCCCAGCATTTT. Translating gives CASSRGPLEPQHF.

V is TRBV7-2 and J is TRBJ2-1; perhaps TRBD1 as D (5 bases). The CDR3 sequence is 15 residues long. The germline V gene has CDR1 SGHTA and CDR2 FQGNSA. V lost 3 bases to trimming and J lost 4 bases, with 13 bases between them. In DNA form, the CDR3 reads TGTGCCAGCAGCTTGTTGGGGCTAAATTACAATGAGCAGTTCTTC. This translates into CASSLLGLNYNEQFF.

This clone was counted a few times. The chain recombines TRBV5-5 with TRBJ1-1; 8 nucleotides line up with TRBD1. The V segment lost 1 base and the J segment 6 bases; nucleotides outside the gene matches: 11. The CDR3 consists of 16 residues. Germline CDR1 SGHKS, CDR2 YYEKEE (reference sequence). DNA for the CDR3: TGTGCCAGCAGCTTGAGTACAGGGGGTGCATCGGCTGAAGCTTTCTTT. Protein sequence: CASSLSTGGASAEAFF.

V usage is TRBV7-6 and J usage is TRBJ1-2; 10 bases line up with TRBD1. Losses at the gene ends were 7 bases for V and 6 bases for J; bases not matched to a gene: 5. Germline CDR1 SGHVS, CDR2 FNYEAQ. This CDR3 comprises 13 residues. CDR3 in amino acids: CASKPGQGHGYTF. In nucleotides, the CDR3 is TGTGCCAGCAAACCGGGACAGGGGCATGGCTACACCTTC.

Concerning this clone itself: The junction differs from germline at one of its ends, possibly a read error. The V call is TRBV6-6, the J call TRBJ1-3; D is ambiguous. The CDR3 consists of 12 residues. The germline V gene encodes CDR1 MNHNY and CDR2 SVGAGI (reference sequence). CDR3 bases: TGTGCCAGCATCAGATCTGGAGACACCATATATTTT. Protein sequence: CASIRSGDTIYF.

This chain links TRBV6-1 with TRBJ2-3; TRBD2 might be the D (5 bases). Trimming stripped 7 bases from V and 4 bases from J, with 12 bases between. The CDR3 is 13 amino acids. Germline CDR1 reads MNHNS; CDR2 reads SASEGT. CDR3 sequence reads: CASTGGSADTQYF. DNA of the CDR3: TGTGCCAGCACGGGTGGGAGCGCAGATACGCAGTATTTT.

The rearrangement uses TRBV11-2 and TRBJ2-7; D is undetermined. The CDR3 consists of 14 residues. The germline V gene has CDR1 SGHAT and CDR2 FQNNGV. V gave up 0 bases and J gave up 2 bases, with 8 bases separating them. CDR3 bases: TGTGCCAGCAGCTTAGAACGGTTAGCCTACGAGCAGTACTTC. Its protein product is CASSLERLAYEQYF.

The chain links TRBV5-5 to TRBJ1-1; the D gene is possibly TRBD1 (5 bases). This CDR3 is built from 14 residues. The germline CDR1 and CDR2 sequences are SGHKS and YYEKEE (reference sequence). V lost 0 bases to trimming and J lost 2 bases, with 8 bases between them. The DNA of the CDR3 is TGTGCCAGCAGCTTGGGAGGGACCAACACTGAAGCTTTCTTT. Encoded protein: CASSLGGTNTEAFF.

This clone was found a few times. This specimen includes other DNA sequences encoding the same CDR3. The V gene is TRBV7-2, the J gene TRBJ1-1; the D gene is possibly TRBD1 (6 bases). The ends were cut back, 5 bases at V and 5 bases at J, with 15 bases in the middle. This CDR3 is built from 14 residues. Germline CDR1 SGHTA, CDR2 FQGNSA. The DNA of the CDR3 is TGTGCCAGCAGCCCACAGGGAAGGAGGACTGAAGCTTTCTTT. Translating it yields CASSPQGRRTEAFF.

This clone was counted a few times. J is TRBJ1-5 and V is TRBV7-2; 7 nucleotides line up with TRBD1. The V and J ends lost 5 bases and 4 bases, in that order; junction bases with no gene match: 5. There are 14 residues in the CDR3. In germline, CDR1 is SGHTA, CDR2 FQGNSA. DNA of the CDR3: TGTGCCAGCAGCCTGACAGGGCGTAATCAGCCCCAGCATTTT. This encodes CASSLTGRNQPQHF.

This sequence joins TRBV7-7 and TRBJ2-5; TRBD2 agrees at 8 bases. The CDR3 has 15 amino acids. Unmatched junction bases numbered 2, after V lost 1 base and J lost 1 base. Germline V gene data show CDR1 as SSHAT and CDR2 as FNYEAQ (reference sequence). CDR3 sequence reads: CASSLGSGAQETQYF. In nucleotides, the CDR3 is TGTGCCAGCAGCTTAGGTAGCGGGGCCCAAGAGACCCAGTACTTC.

This clone was picked up a small number of times. The chain links TRBV5-6 to TRBJ1-1; possible D gene TRBD1, 5 bases. Germline CDR1 is SGHDT and CDR2 is YYEEEE. This CDR3 has 14 amino acids. The V and J ends lost 6 bases and 6 bases respectively, with 18 bases between them. The CDR3 bases are TGTGCCAGCACCCAGTACCCGGACAAGCCTGAAGCTTTCTTT. It specifies CASTQYPDKPEAFF.

The V and J genes are TRBV7-7 and TRBJ2-2; D is unresolved. V was clipped by 2 bases and J by 4 bases, with 11 bases between them. Looked up from germline, CDR1 is SSHAT and CDR2 is FNYEAQ (reference sequence). The CDR3 totals 15 residues. The CDR3 protein is CASSLIADITGELFF. The CDR3 DNA is TGTGCCAGCAGCTTAATAGCAGACATCACCGGGGAGCTGTTTTTT. The full variable domain, with the rest looked up from reference TRBV7-7 and TRBJ2-2, is GAGVSQSPRYKVTKRGQDVTLRCDPISSHATLYWYQQALGQGPEFLTYFNYEAQPDKSGLPSDRFSAERPEGSISTLTIQRTEQRDSAMYRCASSLIADITGELFFGEGSRLTVL.

The rearrangement joins TRBV4-2 to TRBJ1-1; a weak D match, TRBD1 (6 bases). CDR3 length: 14 amino acids. V lost 1 base, J lost 6 bases, and 12 bases lay in between. Germline CDR1 and CDR2: LGHNA and YNFKEQ. The CDR3 sequence: CASSQAGAEAEAFF. The CDR3 region has the DNA TGTGCCAGCAGCCAAGCGGGGGCTGAGGCTGAAGCTTTCTTT.

V is TRBV6-1 and J is TRBJ1-6, with D unclear. The CDR3 has 13 amino acids. V shed 6 bases and J shed 7 bases, with 10 bases lying between them. Germline assignment: CDR1 MNHNS and CDR2 SASEGT. DNA for the CDR3: TGTGCCAGCAGCTTCGACGGAAATTCACCCCTCCACTTT. It encodes CASSFDGNSPLHF.

The chain couples TRBV6-6 to TRBJ2-2; perhaps TRBD2 as D (6 bases). V was pared by 6 bases and J by 5 bases, with 16 bases between. This CDR3 contains 15 residues. Germline CDR1 reads MNHNY; CDR2 reads SVGAGI (reference sequence). The CDR3 reads CASSRTSPRTGELFF. CDR3 nucleotides: TGTGCCAGCAGCCGTACTAGCCCGAGGACCGGGGAGCTGTTTTTT.

This clone was recorded a few times. The rearrangement links TRBV6-5 to TRBJ1-6, with TRBD1 identical over 7 bases. Germline V CDR1 and CDR2: MNHEY, SVGAGI. This CDR3 is 14 amino acids long. Trimming at V came to 7 bases and at J to 5 bases, leaving 5 bases not matched to a gene. DNA for the CDR3: TGTGCCAGCACCCGGGACAGCGATAATTCACCCCTCCACTTT. Encoded protein: CASTRDSDNSPLHF.

This chain links TRBV7-2 with TRBJ2-5; no definite D call. Germline assignment: CDR1 SGHTA and CDR2 FQGNSA. The CDR3 consists of 14 residues. Trimming took off 2 bases at V and 4 bases at J, with 11 bases between the two ends. CDR3 in amino acids: CASSLSGLTETQYF. CDR3 DNA: TGTGCCAGCAGCTTATCGGGCCTAACAGAGACCCAGTACTTC.

This clone was picked up a small number of times. The genes are TRBV20-1 and TRBJ2-1; D is undetermined. This CDR3 region has 11 residues. CDR1 and CDR2 (germline): DFQATT, SNEGSKA (reference sequence). V lost 5 bases and J lost 7, with 9 bases in between. The CDR3 region is CSADLINEQFF. CDR3 nucleotides: TGCAGTGCTGATTTAATAAATGAGCAGTTCTTC.

This chain connects TRBV5-1 to TRBJ2-7; 11 bases align to TRBD1. The germline V gene has CDR1 SGHRS and CDR2 YFSETQ. The CDR3 loop spans 15 amino acids. The ends lost 1 base at V and 4 bases at J; junction bases unmatched: 4. The DNA of the CDR3 is TGCGCCAGCAGCTTGTCAGGACAGGGGGCTTACGAGCAGTACTTC. Amino acid sequence: CASSLSGQGAYEQYF. The whole variable domain, remainder taken from reference TRBV5-1 and TRBJ2-7, is KAGVTQTPRYLIKTRGQQVTLSCSPISGHRSVSWYQQTPGQGLQFLFEYFSETQRNKGNFPGRFSGRQFSNSRSEMNVSTLELGDSALYLCASSLSGQGAYEQYFGPGTRLTVT.

In this sample, this clone turned up a few times. This sequence joins TRBV6-5 and TRBJ2-2; D is tentatively TRBD1 or TRBD2 (7 bases each). The V end lost 8 bases, the J end lost 7 bases, and 14 bases lay between the germline ends. The CDR3 has 13 amino acids. Germline CDR1 MNHEY, CDR2 SVGAGI. Here the CDR3 reads CASGRGLVGELFF. The CDR3 DNA is TGTGCCAGCGGGAGGGGGCTTGTCGGGGAGCTGTTTTTT.